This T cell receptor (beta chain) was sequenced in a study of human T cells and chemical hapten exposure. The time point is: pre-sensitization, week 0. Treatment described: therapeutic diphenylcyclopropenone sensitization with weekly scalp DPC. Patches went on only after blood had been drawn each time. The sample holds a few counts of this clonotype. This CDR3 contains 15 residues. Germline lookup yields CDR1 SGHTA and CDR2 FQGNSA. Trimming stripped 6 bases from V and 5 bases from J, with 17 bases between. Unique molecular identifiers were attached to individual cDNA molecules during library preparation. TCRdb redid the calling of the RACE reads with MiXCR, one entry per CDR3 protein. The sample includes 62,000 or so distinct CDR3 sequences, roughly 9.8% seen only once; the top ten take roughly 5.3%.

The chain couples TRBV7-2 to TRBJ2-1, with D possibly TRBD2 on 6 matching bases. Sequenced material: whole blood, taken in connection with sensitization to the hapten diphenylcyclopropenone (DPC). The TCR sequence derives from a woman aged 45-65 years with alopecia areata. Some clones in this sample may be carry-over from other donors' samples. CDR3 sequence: CASRPPGLRDNEQFF. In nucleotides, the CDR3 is TGTGCCAGCAGGCCACCGGGACTTCGAGACAATGAGCAGTTCTTC.